This TCR beta chain was recorded in a study of blood T cell repertoires in COVID-19. Looking at the study overall: Researchers got acute and convalescent COVID-19 samples from the United States, Italy and Spain. PBMCs, B-cell-depleted T cells, or T cells were the source of the cDNA or gDNA that made up the material.

Clones were read by immunoSEQ multiplex PCR, and TCRdb kept only the in-frame ones, dropping some. The sample lists about 150,000 clones; about 86% were seen once. Trimming removed 5 bases from V and 8 bases from J, with 12 bases in between. CDR1 SQVTM and CDR2 ANQGSEA come from the germline V gene. The CDR3 totals 12 residues. This clone was counted a few times. The sequence was obtained from a man aged 50 to 59 with active or convalescent COVID-19. The chain uses TRBV29-1 and TRBJ1-4; D not resolved. Sequenced sample: peripheral blood. The CDR3 sequence is CSVRAGTEKLFF. CDR3 bases: TGCAGCGTTCGGGCGGGAACCGAAAAACTGTTTTTT.